This T cell receptor beta chain is from a study of shared clonotypes between healthy human individuals. Across the whole study: A donor's plate count was three for CD4 naive and three for CD4 memory; CD8 naive had two and CD8 memory one. Study results and caveats: Estimated clonotype richness was generally higher in naive than memory subsets.

The CDR3 consists of 14 residues. V lost 10 bases and J lost 1, with 15 bases in between. From germline, CDR1 is LNHDA and CDR2 SQIVND (reference sequence). Worth noting for this clone: What it recognizes is unknown.

Authors' methods: Because ImmunoSEQ provided only junction sequences with no quality scores, the filtering differed. TCRdb's table, derived via immunoSEQ multiplex PCR, lists solely in-frame clones and lacks some. The V and J calls and the clone size are those of that table, but D and trimming were determined from the DNA. Of around 1,100,000 clones listed, 70% to 85% were seen once; the top ten hold approximately 0.9%. CD4+ cells yielded CD45RA+ naive and CD45RA-negative memory subsets. This receptor was taken from a man aged 18 to 30 in good health. Some clones in this sample may be carry-over from other donors' samples. The chain joins TRBV19 to TRBJ2-3; the D is unclear. Input material: memory CD4+ T cells from PBMCs. Subset reported: CD45RA-negative fraction. CDR3 DNA: TGTGCCACACGAAAGCAGTCGGGCACAGATACGCAGTATTTT. Amino acid sequence: CATRKQSGTDTQYF.